This TCR beta chain was recorded in a study of T cell responses to AZD1222 COVID-19 vaccine. Study as a whole: Second-dose intervals near 4 or 12 weeks were combined.

Regarding this clone: Its matching antigen is unknown.

CDR3 length: 12 amino acids. Germline CDR1 and CDR2: MNHEY and SVGAGI. V lost 7 bases and J 6 bases, leaving 12 bases between the germline ends. Libraries were prepared by immunoSEQ multiplex PCR; TCRdb keeps only in-frame clonotypes and omits some of them. The sample yields about 110,000 clones, about 82% seen once. General study results and limits: A rise in Spike-specific TCR breadth and depth followed two AZD1222 doses.

This material consisted of peripheral blood, taken on day 0 of AZD1222 vaccination. The V and J genes are TRBV6-5 and TRBJ1-1; no firm D call. This TCR was sampled from an adult in good health. For the CDR3, the DNA is TGTGCCAGCATCTCACACGCCCCTGAAGCTTTCTTT. Encoded protein: CASISHAPEAFF.